This TCR beta chain was profiled in a study of preoperative IRX-2 immunotherapy in early breast cancer. The V gene lost 2 bases and the J gene lost 5 bases, with 7 bases spanning the gap. CDR1 and CDR2 (germline): MDHEN, SYDVKM. This CDR3 is built from 13 residues. By sample share, this clone is medium-sized (0.01 to 0.1%). The protocol was immunoSEQ multiplex PCR, while the TCRdb copy is restricted to in-frame clones and leaves out a portion. Altogether more than 6,500 clones are present, 80% being singletons, with the ten largest covering about 15%. Specified treatment: preoperative locoregional IRX-2 cytokine immunotherapy. Samples came from a phase Ib trial of preoperative locoregional IRX-2 cytokine immunotherapy.

The receptor was isolated from a human donor with breast cancer. Source: tumor tissue, taken after IRX-2 immunotherapy. The chain has TRBV28 and TRBJ2-1, with D unresolved. This chain's CDR3 is CASSLGLDNEQFF. In DNA, the CDR3 is TGTGCCAGCAGTTTAGGTCTGGACAATGAGCAGTTCTTC.